The rows below give T cell receptor beta chains drawn from one sample of a study of cytomegalovirus exposure and HLA in healthy donors. Method: immunoSEQ multiplex PCR; TCRdb's copy keeps in-frame clones and lacks some. This sample yields approximately 200,000 clones, of which roughly 80% are seen a single time; less than 9% belongs to the top ten. The sequenced sample was PBMCs. These receptors were taken from a young man in good health and CMV-seropositive. Both conserved end residues are part of each CDR3. The order of the fields is D gene, V gene, J gene, clone size, CDR3 DNA, CDR3 protein. A D gene is named only where the DNA matches it firmly. Clone size is not always given. Where it is, it says once, few, many or a class for expanded clones.

D: .; V: TRBV27; J: TRBJ2-6; size: .; DNA: TGTGCCAGCACCCAAGCCCCGACACGTCATAGCTCTGGGGCCAACGTCCTGACTTTC; CDR3: CASTQAPTRHSSGANVLTF
D: .; V: TRBV27; J: TRBJ2-7; size: .; DNA: TGTGCCAGTCTCAGGCCGGTACCTGACTACGAGCAGTACTTC; CDR3: CASLRPVPDYEQYF
D: TRBD1; V: TRBV11-3; J: TRBJ2-1; size: few; DNA: TGTGCCAGCAGGAAGGGGACAGGGAGCTCCTACAATGAGCAGTTCTTC; CDR3: CASRKGTGSSYNEQFF
D: TRBD1; V: TRBV28; J: TRBJ2-5; size: .; DNA: TGTGCCAGCAGTCCACAGGGGACGGAGACCCAGTACTTC; CDR3: CASSPQGTETQYF
D: .; V: TRBV5-1; J: TRBJ2-1; size: once; DNA: TGCGCCAGCAGCCCTCGACTATCCATGTCTGAGCAGTTCTTC; CDR3: CASSPRLSMSEQFF
D: TRBD1; V: TRBV6-5; J: TRBJ2-7; size: .; DNA: TGTGCCAGAGGACAGGTCTCCTACGAGCAGTACTTC; CDR3: CARGQVSYEQYF
D: TRBD1; V: TRBV19; J: TRBJ1-5; size: .; DNA: TGTGCCAGTAGTAGACAGGGGGGGAATAGCAATCAGCCCCAGCATTTT; CDR3: CASSRQGGNSNQPQHF
D: .; V: TRBV7-9; J: TRBJ1-2; size: many; DNA: TGTGCCAGCAGCCCGTCGAGCACCTATGGCTACACCTTC; CDR3: CASSPSSTYGYTF
D: .; V: TRBV30; J: TRBJ2-4; size: .; DNA: TGTGCCTGGGACAGGACAAAAAACATTCAGTACTTC; CDR3: CAWDRTKNIQYF
D: TRBD1; V: TRBV9; J: TRBJ2-3; size: .; DNA: TGTGCCAGCAGCCCCGGGACAGGGGCAGATACGCAGTATTTT; CDR3: CASSPGTGADTQYF
D: .; V: TRBV28; J: TRBJ2-7; size: .; DNA: TGTGCCAGCAGTTTAACAGGATTCTACGAGCAGTACTTC; CDR3: CASSLTGFYEQYF
D: TRBD1; V: TRBV6-1; J: TRBJ2-2; size: .; DNA: TGTGCCAGCAAACCCGGGACAGGGCGGGGCGGGGAGCTGTTTTTT; CDR3: CASKPGTGRGGELFF
D: TRBD2; V: TRBV27; J: TRBJ2-1; size: .; DNA: TGTGCCAGCAGTCCGCCCCTAGCGGGGGGATACAATGAGCAGTTCTTC; CDR3: CASSPPLAGGYNEQFF
D: .; V: TRBV18; J: TRBJ2-5; size: .; DNA: TGTGCCAGCTCACCGAGGCAACAAGAGACCCAGTACTTC; CDR3: CASSPRQQETQYF
D: TRBD2; V: TRBV19; J: TRBJ2-7; size: .; DNA: TGTGCCAGTAGTATAAGTCTAGCGGTTCGGTGGGAGCAGTACTTC; CDR3: CASSISLAVRWEQYF
D: .; V: TRBV2; J: TRBJ2-6; size: .; DNA: TGTGCCAGCCGTCCCCAAGGGGGGGCCCTGACTTTC; CDR3: CASRPQGGALTF
D: TRBD1; V: TRBV2; J: TRBJ2-7; size: .; DNA: TGTGCCAGCAGCAACTCGGACAGGAAAGTATCGGAACAGTACTTC; CDR3: CASSNSDRKVSEQYF
D: TRBD2; V: TRBV7-2; J: TRBJ2-7; size: .; DNA: TGTGCCAGCGCCCAGGGACTAGCGGGTGAGCAGTACTTC; CDR3: CASAQGLAGEQYF
D: .; V: TRBV6-5; J: TRBJ2-2; size: few; DNA: TGTGCCACTTCCCCCCGTGCGGAGAACACCGGGGAGCTGTTTTTT; CDR3: CATSPRAENTGELFF
D: TRBD1; V: TRBV6-6; J: TRBJ2-5; size: .; DNA: TGTGCCAGCACCAGGACAGGGAGAGGAGAGACCCAGTACTTC; CDR3: CASTRTGRGETQYF
D: .; V: TRBV28; J: TRBJ1-5; size: .; DNA: TGTGCCACGAGGGACTATAGCAATCAGCCCCAGCATTTT; CDR3: CATRDYSNQPQHF
D: TRBD2; V: TRBV28; J: TRBJ2-3; size: .; DNA: TGTGCCAGCAGCCTCCTCGGGACTAGCGGCCAAACCACAGATACGCAGTATTTT; CDR3: CASSLLGTSGQTTDTQYF
D: .; V: TRBV9; J: TRBJ2-3; size: once; DNA: TGTGCCAGCAGCGTAGCTCCCCGGGGGAGTACAGATACGCAGTATTTT; CDR3: CASSVAPRGSTDTQYF
D: TRBD2; V: TRBV2; J: TRBJ2-2; size: .; DNA: TGTGCCAGCGGGGAGCGGGAGACCGGGGAGCTGTTTTTT; CDR3: CASGERETGELFF
D: TRBD1; V: TRBV11-2; J: TRBJ2-7; size: .; DNA: TGTGCCAGCAGCGCGGGACAGGGGAACTACGAGCAGTACTTC; CDR3: CASSAGQGNYEQYF
D: TRBD2; V: TRBV29-1; J: TRBJ2-1; size: .; DNA: TGCAGCGGGACTAGCGGGAGTGATGAGCAGTTCTTC; CDR3: CSGTSGSDEQFF
D: TRBD2; V: TRBV6-5; J: TRBJ2-7; size: .; DNA: TGTGCCAGCTCTCGACTAGCGGGGTGGTACGAGCAGTACTTC; CDR3: CASSRLAGWYEQYF
D: .; V: TRBV5-1; J: TRBJ2-3; size: .; DNA: TGCGCCAGCAGCTTCCAGGGGCCACCCACAGATACGCAGTATTTT; CDR3: CASSFQGPPTDTQYF
D: .; V: TRBV28; J: TRBJ2-1; size: few; DNA: TGTGCCAGCAGTTTAAGTGGGGGAGGCCCTACTGAGCAGTTCTTC; CDR3: CASSLSGGGPTEQFF
D: TRBD1; V: TRBV7-6; J: TRBJ2-2; size: .; DNA: TGTGCCAGCAGCTGGACAGGTTCCGGGGAGCTGTTTTTT; CDR3: CASSWTGSGELFF
D: .; V: TRBV20-1; J: TRBJ2-1; size: .; DNA: TGCGGGCAGGAATCCTACAATGAGCAGTTCTTC; CDR3: CGQESYNEQFF